This is a list of T cell receptor beta chains from one sample in a study of shared clonotypes between healthy human individuals. Sequencing was performed with immunoSEQ multiplex PCR; in TCRdb, only in-frame clones are kept and a portion is missing. The data contain about 230,000 clones, 60% to 80% of them seen just once; the ten biggest clones take up more than 9.5%. Source material: memory CD4+ T cells sorted from blood. The receptors were gathered from a man aged 25 to 40 in good health. The CDR3 runs from the conserved cysteine through the conserved F or W. Fields, in order: clone size, D gene, V gene, J gene, CDR3 protein, CDR3 DNA. A D gene is named only where the DNA matches it firmly. A row's size may be missing; if present it is once, few, many or a size class.

>NA|TRBD1|TRBV5-4|TRBJ1-1
CASSLLAGRRQGTEAFF
TGTGCCAGCAGCTTGCTTGCGGGCCGTAGACAGGGTACTGAAGCTTTCTTT
>NA|NA|TRBV5-1|TRBJ2-3
CASKGTPKTEDTQYF
TGCGCCAGCAAGGGCACTCCAAAAACCGAGGATACGCAGTATTTT
>NA|NA|TRBV6-6|TRBJ1-5
CASSSKEGGQPQHF
TGTGCCAGCAGCTCGAAGGAGGGGGGCCAGCCCCAGCATTTT
>NA|TRBD2|TRBV18|TRBJ2-7
CASSPAGAYEQYF
TGTGCCAGCTCACCTGCGGGGGCCTACGAGCAGTACTTC
>NA|TRBD2|TRBV5-1|TRBJ2-1
CASSAGRGARAYNEQFF
TGCGCCAGCAGCGCGGGGCGGGGGGCGAGAGCCTACAATGAGCAGTTCTTC
>NA|TRBD2|TRBV10-3|TRBJ2-1
CAISGGLAGVNEQFF
TGTGCCATCAGTGGCGGGCTAGCGGGAGTTAATGAGCAGTTCTTC
>NA|NA|TRBV6-1|TRBJ2-1
CASSWTVDYNEQFF
TGTGCCAGCAGTTGGACAGTAGACTACAATGAGCAGTTCTTC
>NA|NA|TRBV7-8|TRBJ1-5
CASSPVRGARSNQPQHF
TGTGCCAGCAGCCCCGTACGGGGGGCGAGAAGCAATCAGCCCCAGCATTTT
>many|NA|TRBV11-2|TRBJ1-1
CASSFPQGGPEAFF
TGTGCCAGCAGCTTCCCCCAAGGGGGACCTGAAGCTTTCTTT
>NA|TRBD2|TRBV19|TRBJ2-1
CASKSSGRDEQFF
TGTGCCAGTAAATCCAGCGGGAGAGATGAGCAGTTCTTC
>NA|NA|TRBV28|TRBJ2-2
CASSPGLAVLTGELFF
TGTGCCAGCAGCCCCGGGTTAGCGGTGCTTACCGGGGAGCTGTTTTTT
>few|NA|TRBV5-5|TRBJ2-7
CASIPDMLTRSYEQYF
TGTGCCAGCATCCCCGACATGTTAACTAGATCCTACGAGCAGTACTTC
>NA|TRBD2|TRBV6-1|TRBJ2-2
CASSASSGGNTGELFF
TGTGCCAGCAGTGCATCTAGCGGGGGAAACACCGGGGAGCTGTTTTTT
>NA|TRBD2|TRBV6-5|TRBJ2-1
CASSPSGTGNEQFF
TGTGCCAGCAGTCCTAGCGGGACCGGGAATGAGCAGTTCTTC
>NA|TRBD1|TRBV7-9|TRBJ1-5
CASSPGGAEIKPQHF
TGTGCCAGCAGCCCAGGGGGCGCGGAGATCAAGCCCCAGCATTTT
>NA|NA|TRBV6-1|TRBJ2-7
CASSGRLSGYEQYF
TGTGCCAGCAGTGGAAGACTTTCGGGGTACGAGCAGTACTTC
>NA|NA|TRBV5-1|TRBJ2-2
CASSFGGTGELFF
TGCGCCAGCAGCTTTGGGGGGACCGGGGAGCTGTTTTTT
>few|TRBD2|TRBV11-2|TRBJ2-4
CASSSRGLAGIQYF
TGTGCCAGCAGCTCTCGGGGGTTAGCGGGGATTCAGTACTTC
>NA|NA|TRBV11-3|TRBJ1-1
CASSQIRDGEAFF
TGTGCCAGCAGCCAAATCCGGGACGGTGAAGCTTTCTTT
>once|NA|TRBV28|TRBJ2-1
CASSLRNSRYNEQFF
TGTGCCAGCAGTTTACGGAACAGCCGCTACAATGAGCAGTTCTTC
>NA|TRBD2|TRBV10-3|TRBJ2-2
CAVRTSGSDTGELFF
TGTGCCGTGCGGACTAGCGGGAGCGACACCGGGGAGCTGTTTTTT
>once|TRBD1|TRBV5-1|TRBJ2-2
CASSAGTGGPGELFF
TGCGCCAGCAGTGCCGGGACAGGGGGGCCTGGGGAGCTGTTTTTT
>NA|NA|TRBV5-6|TRBJ2-6
CASSFLAGANVLTF
TGTGCCAGCAGCTTTCTAGCCGGGGCCAACGTCCTGACTTTC
>NA|TRBD1|TRBV15|TRBJ1-1
CATSRVARGAEAFF
TGTGCCACCAGCAGAGTGGCCAGGGGGGCTGAAGCTTTCTTT
>NA|NA|TRBV11-3|TRBJ2-3
CASSQAGGATDTQYF
TGTGCCAGCAGCCAAGCGGGCGGGGCCACAGATACGCAGTATTTT
>NA|NA|TRBV6-5|TRBJ2-7
CASSYEWGNSYEQYF
TGTGCCAGCAGTTACGAGTGGGGCAACTCCTACGAGCAGTACTTC
>NA|NA|TRBV7-3|TRBJ2-5
CASSFNHGQETQYF
TGTGCCAGCAGCTTTAACCACGGGCAAGAGACCCAGTACTTC
>NA|TRBD1|TRBV5-1|TRBJ1-2
CASAAGGAGYGYTF
TGCGCCAGCGCTGCAGGGGGCGCCGGGTATGGCTACACCTTC
>few|TRBD2|TRBV7-2|TRBJ2-5
CASRGGPGETQYF
TGTGCCAGCAGGGGAGGGCCTGGAGAGACCCAGTACTTC
>NA|NA|TRBV7-8|TRBJ2-3
CASSSRRQDTQYF
TGTGCCAGCAGCTCCCGCAGACAGGATACGCAGTATTTT
>many|NA|TRBV6-5|TRBJ2-7
CASSYKLARYEQYF
TGTGCCAGCAGTTATAAGCTAGCGAGATACGAGCAGTACTTC
>NA|NA|TRBV11-3|TRBJ2-7
CASSPERDREQYF
TGTGCCAGCAGCCCTGAACGCGACAGGGAGCAGTACTTC
>NA|NA|TRBV11-2|TRBJ2-3
CASSLGGNTQYF
TGTGCCAGCAGCTTAGGAGGGAATACGCAGTATTTT
>NA|NA|TRBV11-2|TRBJ2-5
CASSLRGSGTQYF
TGTGCCAGCAGCTTGCGGGGCTCTGGGACCCAGTACTTC
>few|NA|TRBV7-8|TRBJ2-2
CASSLVPGPTGELFF
TGTGCCAGCAGCTTAGTCCCAGGGCCGACCGGGGAGCTGTTTTTT
>NA|TRBD2|TRBV7-2|TRBJ2-4
CASSSRLAGLSGIQYF
TGTGCCAGCAGCTCGCGACTAGCGGGTCTTAGTGGCATTCAGTACTTC
>NA|NA|TRBV25-1|TRBJ2-1
CASSESGPSAISYNEQFF
TGTGCCAGCAGTGAATCGGGACCATCGGCGATCTCCTACAATGAGCAGTTCTTC
>many|NA|TRBV5-1|TRBJ2-3
CASSFQGGTRDTQYF
TGCGCCAGCAGCTTCCAGGGTGGGACTCGGGATACGCAGTATTTT
>NA|TRBD2|TRBV5-1|TRBJ2-3
CASSRGASGPQDTQYF
TGCGCCAGCAGCCGGGGGGCTAGCGGGCCGCAAGATACGCAGTATTTT
>NA|NA|TRBV18|TRBJ1-5
CASSPGGQFNQPQHF
TGTGCCAGCTCACCGGGCGGACAGTTCAATCAGCCCCAGCATTTT
>NA|NA|TRBV4-1|TRBJ2-3
CASSQVEAAKNTQYF
TGCGCCAGCAGCCAAGTGGAGGCAGCTAAAAATACGCAGTATTTT
>NA|NA|TRBV4-1|TRBJ2-4
CASSQGRQGRLAKNIQYF
TGCGCCAGCAGCCAAGGAAGGCAGGGGAGACTAGCCAAAAACATTCAGTACTTC
>many|TRBD2|TRBV4-1|TRBJ2-1
CASSPQLAGGTHEQFF
TGCGCCAGCAGCCCCCAACTAGCGGGGGGAACGCATGAGCAGTTCTTC
>NA|NA|TRBV5-1|TRBJ2-3
CASSLTPGVGDTQYF
TGCGCCAGCAGCTTGACGCCCGGAGTCGGAGATACGCAGTATTTT
>NA|TRBD1|TRBV2|TRBJ1-5
CASSEGRTGGQPQHF
TGTGCCAGCAGTGAAGGGAGGACAGGGGGCCAGCCCCAGCATTTT
>NA|NA|TRBV5-1|TRBJ1-1
CASSWTENTEAFF
TGCGCCAGCAGCTGGACAGAGAACACTGAAGCTTTCTTT
>NA|NA|TRBV7-2|TRBJ2-4
CASSPRPGNIQYF
TGTGCCAGCAGCCCCCGCCCCGGAAACATTCAGTACTTC
>few|NA|TRBV20-1|TRBJ2-3
CSARFPDTQYF
TGCAGTGCTAGATTTCCAGATACGCAGTATTTT
>medium-sized|NA|TRBV11-1|TRBJ1-1
CASSPSGRVATEAFF
TGTGCCAGCAGCCCAAGCGGCAGGGTTGCCACTGAAGCTTTCTTT
>NA|NA|TRBV7-9|TRBJ1-3
CASSFTGGRNTIYF
TGTGCCAGCAGCTTCACGGGGGGCAGAAACACCATATATTTT
>NA|NA|TRBV9|TRBJ2-3
CASSVAGIGIDTQYF
TGTGCCAGCAGCGTAGCGGGTATTGGCATAGATACGCAGTATTTT
>NA|NA|TRBV7-9|TRBJ2-2
CASSQMGRELFF
TGTGCCAGCAGCCAAATGGGTCGCGAGCTGTTTTTT
>NA|TRBD2|TRBV5-4|TRBJ2-7
CASSADLAGAEQYF
TGTGCCAGCAGTGCCGATCTAGCGGGAGCCGAGCAGTACTTC
>NA|TRBD1|TRBV2|TRBJ1-2
CASSETGGRYGYTF
TGTGCCAGCAGTGAAACAGGGGGCAGATATGGCTACACCTTC